The sample holds one count of the clone carrying this TCR beta chain. The sample comes from a study of blood T cell repertoires in COVID-19. Across the study: Samples taken during acute and convalescent COVID-19 were collected in the United States, Italy and Spain.

Seattle-derived patients entered the study during active infection and were followed longitudinally. The V gene's germline CDR1 is SGHTA and CDR2 FQGTGA. The V and J ends lost 1 base and 0 bases respectively, with 16 bases between them. This CDR3 has 18 residues. Some clones are missing from TCRdb's copy, which holds only in-frame ones; the method was immunoSEQ multiplex PCR. The sample shows about 310,000 clones, 90% of them seen only once. Sample: peripheral blood. This receptor was obtained from a woman between 35 and 50 years old with COVID-19, enrolled during active disease. V usage is TRBV7-3 and J usage is TRBJ2-4; D possibly corresponds to TRBD2 (5 bases). The CDR3 region has the DNA TGTGCCAGCAGCTTAAACCCCTCGGCGGGTTTAGCCAAAAACATTCAGTACTTC. Amino acids: CASSLNPSAGLAKNIQYF.